These 27 T cell receptor beta chains originate from one sample sequenced in a study of synovial regulatory T cells in juvenile arthritis. The assay was immunoSEQ multiplex PCR, and TCRdb's table has in-frame clones only and misses some. The listing records 9,600 or so clones. The sequenced sample consisted of Treg cells from blood. Subset given: remaining (HLA-DR-negative) circulating blood Treg cells. Receptors originate from a donor younger than 30 with juvenile idiopathic arthritis.

The CDR3: CASSMITSGYTYEQYF. The rearrangement joins TRBV19 to TRBJ2-7; the D call from TCRdb, TRBD2, cannot be confirmed without DNA. This CDR3 is 16 amino acids long. DNA is not on record. Looked up from germline, CDR1 is LNHDA and CDR2 is SQIVND (reference sequence).

The rearrangement uses TRBV5-6 and TRBJ2-4. In germline, CDR1 is SGHDT, CDR2 YYEEEE. There are 13 residues in the CDR3. This entry has no DNA. CDR3 amino acids: CASSLYRVDIQYF.

The chain uses TRBV7-3 and TRBJ1-2. This CDR3 comprises 14 residues. No DNA sequence was recorded. The V gene's germline CDR1 is SGHTA and CDR2 FQGTGA. CDR3 loop: CASSLGGRGGGYTF. Using reference TRBV7-3 and TRBJ1-2 for the parts outside the CDR3, the full variable domain is GAGVSQTPSNKVTEKGKYVELRCDPISGHTALYWYRQSLGQGPEFLIYFQGTGAADDSGLPNDRFFAVRPEGSVSTLKIQRTERGDSAVYLCASSLGGRGGGYTFGSGTRLTVV.

The gene calls are TRBV10-3 and TRBJ1-1; the TCRdb call, TRBD1, lacks DNA for checking. CDR1 is ENHRY and CDR2 is SYGVKD in the germline V gene. This CDR3 has 12 amino acids. DNA for this receptor is not on file. The CDR3 loop reads CAISPRDSEAFF.

The rearrangement joins TRBV19 to TRBJ1-4; lacking DNA, the TRBD1 call made by TCRdb goes unchecked. CDR3 length: 15 residues. The nucleotide record is missing. The germline V gene encodes CDR1 LNHDA and CDR2 SQIVND (reference sequence). CDR3 amino acids: CASRYRAGPNEKLFF. The full variable domain, rest sourced from reference TRBV19 and TRBJ1-4, is DGGITQSPKYLFRKEGQNVTLSCEQNLNHDAMYWYRQDPGQGLRLIYYSQIVNDFQKGDIAEGYSVSREKKESFPLTVTSAQKNPTAFYLCASRYRAGPNEKLFFGSGTQLSVL.

The V call is TRBV6-5, the J call TRBJ2-5; the D call from TCRdb, TRBD2, cannot be confirmed without DNA. Germline CDR1 MNHEY, CDR2 SVGAGI. The CDR3 is made up of 15 amino acids. DNA is not on record. The CDR3 reads CASSYTSGGQKTQYF.

The chain recombines TRBV7-9 with TRBJ2-2. The length of the CDR3 is 12 residues. No DNA sequence was recorded. The germline CDR1 and CDR2 sequences are SEHNR and FQNEAQ (reference sequence). This CDR3 reads CASSFTSGELFF.

This rearrangement joins TRBV7-2 to TRBJ2-1; TCRdb's D call, TRBD1, is unchecked because there is no DNA. CDR3 length: 12 amino acids. No DNA is recorded. Germline CDR1 is SGHTA and CDR2 is FQGNSA. The chain's CDR3 is CASSLDRAEQFF.

Here the CDR3 reads CASSSGLAGVIGTGELFF. The rearrangement uses TRBV5-1 and TRBJ2-2; lacking DNA, the TRBD2 call made by TCRdb goes unchecked. The germline CDR1 and CDR2 sequences are SGHRS and YFSETQ. This CDR3 is 18 amino acids long. DNA was not recorded.

The chain couples TRBV15 to TRBJ2-3. Germline V gene sequence: CDR1 LNHNV, CDR2 YYDKDF (reference sequence). The CDR3 totals 15 residues. There is no recorded DNA. The CDR3 here is CATSRPGRGTDTQYF.

The rearrangement joins TRBV7-2 to TRBJ1-1. Germline CDR1 reads SGHTA; CDR2 reads FQGNSA. The CDR3 is 13 residues long. No DNA has been recorded. This CDR3 is CASSYETNTEAFF.

This chain uses TRBV5-1 with TRBJ2-3. Germline CDR1 and CDR2: SGHRS and YFSETQ. The CDR3 consists of 12 residues. No DNA is recorded. The CDR3 loop reads CASSASTDTQYF.

This CDR3 reads CASSSRTSGTDTQYF. The chain has TRBV11-3 and TRBJ2-3; TCRdb designates TRBD2, a call that cannot be tested without DNA. Per germline, CDR1 SGHNT and CDR2 YENEEA. This CDR3 region has 15 residues. The DNA sequence is not available. Supplemented by reference TRBV11-3 and TRBJ2-3, the full variable domain reads EAGVVQSPRYKIIEKKQPVAFWCNPISGHNTLYWYLQNLGQGPELLIRYENEEAVDDSQLPKDRFSAERLKGVDSTLKIQPAELGDSAVYLCASSSRTSGTDTQYFGPGTRLTVL.

This chain joins TRBV7-9 and TRBJ2-6; TCRdb names TRBD2, which stays unverified in the absence of DNA. CDR1 is SEHNR and CDR2 is FQNEAQ in the germline V gene (reference sequence). The CDR3 sequence is 15 residues long. No DNA appears here. This CDR3 is CASSIVYSGANVLTF.

Its frequency marks this clone as medium-sized. The CDR3 protein is CASSQGQTQYF. This chain connects TRBV19 to TRBJ2-3; without DNA, the TCRdb call of TRBD1 cannot be checked. From germline, CDR1 is LNHDA and CDR2 SQIVND (reference sequence). The CDR3 is 11 amino acids. Nucleotide data are not available.

The rearrangement links TRBV6-6 to TRBJ2-5; TCRdb indicates TRBD2, and absent DNA this call remains unverified. CDR3 size: 16 residues. No DNA sequence is on record. Germline V gene sequence: CDR1 MNHNY, CDR2 SVGAGI (reference sequence). The CDR3: CASSYPGLAGEETQYF.

This clone is labeled medium-sized based on frequency. The genes are TRBV28 and TRBJ2-2; no DNA is available, so the TRBD2 call from TCRdb remains unchecked. Germline V gene data show CDR1 as MDHEN and CDR2 as SYDVKM. This CDR3 spans 12 amino acids. DNA was not recorded. This CDR3 reads CASRRVPGELFF.

This clone is identified as medium-sized from frequency. The gene calls are TRBV10-3 and TRBJ1-6; TCRdb outputs TRBD1, but without DNA this stays unchecked. Germline-derived CDR1 and CDR2 are ENHRY and SYGVKD. The CDR3 totals 17 residues. No DNA sequence is on record. The CDR3 region is CAISPGTASSYNSPLHF.

The rearrangement uses TRBV7-2 and TRBJ1-6; TCRdb selects TRBD1, and the lack of DNA leaves this call unchecked. Germline loops: CDR1 SGHTA, CDR2 FQGNSA. The CDR3 contains 17 residues. DNA was not recorded. CDR3 sequence: CASSLKFAGQADSPLHF.

The V call is TRBV5-1, the J call TRBJ2-1; TCRdb proposes TRBD2, but this gene call is untestable without DNA. Germline V gene data show CDR1 as SGHRS and CDR2 as YFSETQ. The CDR3 length is 14 residues. No DNA is recorded. This CDR3 reads CASSLVRETFEQFF.

This rearrangement joins TRBV27 to TRBJ2-5; TCRdb returns TRBD1, unconfirmable since there is no DNA. The CDR3 contains 13 residues. No DNA sequence was recorded. CDR1 is MNHEY and CDR2 is SMNVEV in the germline V gene (reference sequence). The CDR3 loop reads CASSQGTFREQYF.

The chain joins TRBV10-3 to TRBJ1-5; TCRdb's D call of TRBD1 is untestable without DNA. Per the germline V gene, CDR1 is ENHRY and CDR2 is SYGVKD. The CDR3 spans 14 residues. No DNA is given. This chain's CDR3 is CATSGQGSNQPQHF.

J is TRBJ1-2 and V is TRBV28; without DNA, the TCRdb call of TRBD1 cannot be checked. The CDR3 totals 13 residues. No DNA is listed. CDR1 is MDHEN and CDR2 is SYDVKM in the germline V gene. The CDR3 region is CASNTGTVYGYTF.

The rearrangement links TRBV4-1 to TRBJ1-1. The CDR3 runs 17 residues. No coding sequence is recorded. Germline CDR1 and CDR2: MGHRA and YSYEKL. This chain's CDR3 is CASSQDTVGGGNTEAFF.

CDR3 sequence: CASSLPSGVRGTDTQYF. The chain uses TRBV7-2 and TRBJ2-3; checking the TCRdb D call of TRBD2 is not possible without DNA. Germline CDR1 and CDR2: SGHTA and FQGNSA. The CDR3 has 17 amino acids. The protein alone is recorded here. Full variable domain (missing parts from reference TRBV7-2 and TRBJ2-3): GAGVSQSPSNKVTEKGKDVELRCDPISGHTALYWYRQSLGQGLEFLIYFQGNSAPDKSGLPSDRFSAERTGGSVSTLTIQRTQQEDSAVYLCASSLPSGVRGTDTQYFGPGTRLTVL.

The chain couples TRBV5-8 to TRBJ1-1. Germline CDR1 and CDR2: SGHTS and YDEGEE. The CDR3 runs to 15 residues. DNA for this receptor is not on file. This CDR3 is CASSPFERIRTEAFF.

The V gene is TRBV19, the J gene TRBJ2-1; the TCRdb D gene call, TRBD2, has no DNA to confirm it. The CDR3 length is 17 residues. No DNA is given. CDR1 LNHDA and CDR2 SQIVND come from the germline V gene (reference sequence). The CDR3 sequence is CASSIAAGGALAYEQFF.